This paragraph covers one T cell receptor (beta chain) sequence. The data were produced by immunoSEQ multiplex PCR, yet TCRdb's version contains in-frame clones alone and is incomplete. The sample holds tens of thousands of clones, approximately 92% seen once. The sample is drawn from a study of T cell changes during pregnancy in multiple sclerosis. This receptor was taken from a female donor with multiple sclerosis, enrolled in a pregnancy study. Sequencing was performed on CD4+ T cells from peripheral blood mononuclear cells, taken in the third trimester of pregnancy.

CDR3 in DNA: TGTGCCAGCAGCTCCATCGACAGGGGGTATGGCTACACCTTC. Translating gives CASSSIDRGYGYTF. V gene TRBV6-5 combines with J gene TRBJ1-2, with 9 bases fitting TRBD1. The junction had 7 bases not matched to a gene; V was cut back by 6 bases and J by 5 bases. There are 14 residues in the CDR3. Per germline, CDR1 MNHEY and CDR2 SVGAGI.